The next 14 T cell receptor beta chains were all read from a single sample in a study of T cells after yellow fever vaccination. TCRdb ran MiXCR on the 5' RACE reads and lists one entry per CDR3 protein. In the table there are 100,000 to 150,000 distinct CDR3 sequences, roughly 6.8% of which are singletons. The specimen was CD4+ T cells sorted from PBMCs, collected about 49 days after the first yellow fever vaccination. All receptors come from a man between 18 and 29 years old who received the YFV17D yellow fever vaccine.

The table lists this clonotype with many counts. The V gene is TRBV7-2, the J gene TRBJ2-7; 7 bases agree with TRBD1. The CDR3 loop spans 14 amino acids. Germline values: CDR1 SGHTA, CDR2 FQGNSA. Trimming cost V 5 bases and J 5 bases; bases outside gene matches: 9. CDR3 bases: TGTGCCAGCAGCCCAGGGGGACCCAGGAACGAGCAGTACTTC. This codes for CASSPGGPRNEQYF.

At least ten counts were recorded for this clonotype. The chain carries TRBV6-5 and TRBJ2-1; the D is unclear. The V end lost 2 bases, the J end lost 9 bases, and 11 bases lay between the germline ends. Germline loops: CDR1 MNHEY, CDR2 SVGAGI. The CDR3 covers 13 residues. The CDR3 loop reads CASSYDRLREQFF. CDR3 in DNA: TGTGCCAGCAGTTACGATAGGCTTCGTGAGCAGTTCTTC.

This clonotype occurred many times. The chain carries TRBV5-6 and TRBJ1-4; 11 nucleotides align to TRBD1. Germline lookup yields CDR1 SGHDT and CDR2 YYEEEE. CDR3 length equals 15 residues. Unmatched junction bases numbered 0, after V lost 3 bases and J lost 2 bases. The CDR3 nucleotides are TGTGCCAGCAGCTGGACAGGGGGCACTAATGAAAAACTGTTTTTT. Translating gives CASSWTGGTNEKLFF.

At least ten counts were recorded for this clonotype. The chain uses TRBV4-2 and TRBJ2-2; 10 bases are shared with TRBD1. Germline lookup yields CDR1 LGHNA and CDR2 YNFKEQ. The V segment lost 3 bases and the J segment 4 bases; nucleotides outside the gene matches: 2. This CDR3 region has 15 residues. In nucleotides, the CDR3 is TGTGCCAGCAGCCACCGGACAGGGGGCACCGGGGAGCTGTTTTTT. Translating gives CASSHRTGGTGELFF.

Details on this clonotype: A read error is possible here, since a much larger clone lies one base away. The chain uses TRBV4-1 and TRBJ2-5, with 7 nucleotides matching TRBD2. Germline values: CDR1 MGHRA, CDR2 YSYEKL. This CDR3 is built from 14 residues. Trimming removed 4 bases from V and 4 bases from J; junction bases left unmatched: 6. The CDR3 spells CASSRRLARETQYF. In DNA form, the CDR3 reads TGCGCCAGCAGCCGACGACTAGCACGAGAGACCCAGTACTTC.

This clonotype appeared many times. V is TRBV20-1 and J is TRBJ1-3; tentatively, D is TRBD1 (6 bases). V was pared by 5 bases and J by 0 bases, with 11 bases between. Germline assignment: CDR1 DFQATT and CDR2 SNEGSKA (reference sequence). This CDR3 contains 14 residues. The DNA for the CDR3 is TGCAGTGCTGCACAGGGATCCTCTGGAAACACCATATATTTT. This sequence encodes CSAAQGSSGNTIYF.

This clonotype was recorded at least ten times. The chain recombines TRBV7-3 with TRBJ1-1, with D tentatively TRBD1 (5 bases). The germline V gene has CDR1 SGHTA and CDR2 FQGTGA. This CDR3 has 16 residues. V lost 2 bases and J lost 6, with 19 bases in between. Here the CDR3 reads CASSLAPGPAISEAFF. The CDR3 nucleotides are TGTGCCAGCAGCTTAGCCCCGGGGCCGGCTATATCTGAAGCTTTCTTT.

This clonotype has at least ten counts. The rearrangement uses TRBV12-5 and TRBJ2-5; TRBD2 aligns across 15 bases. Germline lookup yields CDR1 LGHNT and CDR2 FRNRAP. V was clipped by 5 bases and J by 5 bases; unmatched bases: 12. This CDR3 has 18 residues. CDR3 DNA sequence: TGTGCTAGTGGTCTCGGGACTAGCGGGGGGCTAATAAAGGAGACCCAGTACTTC. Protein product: CASGLGTSGGLIKETQYF.

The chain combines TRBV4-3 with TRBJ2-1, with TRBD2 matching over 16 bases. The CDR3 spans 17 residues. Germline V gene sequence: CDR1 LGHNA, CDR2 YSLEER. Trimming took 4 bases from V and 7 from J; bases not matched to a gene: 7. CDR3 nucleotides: TGCGCCAGCAGCCGGGAGCCGGGACTAGCGGGGGGGAATGAGCAGTTCTTC. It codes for CASSREPGLAGGNEQFF.

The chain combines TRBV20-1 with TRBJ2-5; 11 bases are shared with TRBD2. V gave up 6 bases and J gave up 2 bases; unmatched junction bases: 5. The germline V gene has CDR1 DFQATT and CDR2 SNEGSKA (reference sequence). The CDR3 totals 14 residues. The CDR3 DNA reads TGCAGTGCCGGAATAGCGGGGGGGCAAGAGACCCAGTACTTC. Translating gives CSAGIAGGQETQYF.

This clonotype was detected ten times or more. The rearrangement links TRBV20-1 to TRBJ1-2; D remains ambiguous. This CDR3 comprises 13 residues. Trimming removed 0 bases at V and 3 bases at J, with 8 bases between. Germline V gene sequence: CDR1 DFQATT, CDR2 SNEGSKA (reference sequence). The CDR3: CSAREDGYYGYTF. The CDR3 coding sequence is TGCAGTGCTAGAGAGGACGGCTACTATGGCTACACCTTC.

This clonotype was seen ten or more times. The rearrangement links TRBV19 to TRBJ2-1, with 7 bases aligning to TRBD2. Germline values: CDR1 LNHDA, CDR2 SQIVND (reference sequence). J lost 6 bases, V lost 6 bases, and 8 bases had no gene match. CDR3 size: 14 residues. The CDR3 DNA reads TGTGCCAGTAGGTCCGTGGGGGGGGTCAATGAGCAGTTCTTC. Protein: CASRSVGGVNEQFF.

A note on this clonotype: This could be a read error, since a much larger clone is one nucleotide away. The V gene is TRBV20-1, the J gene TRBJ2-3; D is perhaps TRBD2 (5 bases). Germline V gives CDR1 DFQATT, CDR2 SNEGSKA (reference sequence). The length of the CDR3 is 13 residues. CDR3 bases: TGCATTGCTAGCCCCGGTGGGGCAGATACGCAGTATTTT. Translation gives CIASPGGADTQYF.

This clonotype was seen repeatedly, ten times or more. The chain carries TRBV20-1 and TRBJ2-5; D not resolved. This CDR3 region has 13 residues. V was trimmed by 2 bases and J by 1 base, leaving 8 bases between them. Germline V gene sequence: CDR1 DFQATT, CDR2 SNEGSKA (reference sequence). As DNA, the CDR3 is TGCAGTGCTAGACGAAACAGCCAAGAGACCCAGTACTTC. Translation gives CSARRNSQETQYF.